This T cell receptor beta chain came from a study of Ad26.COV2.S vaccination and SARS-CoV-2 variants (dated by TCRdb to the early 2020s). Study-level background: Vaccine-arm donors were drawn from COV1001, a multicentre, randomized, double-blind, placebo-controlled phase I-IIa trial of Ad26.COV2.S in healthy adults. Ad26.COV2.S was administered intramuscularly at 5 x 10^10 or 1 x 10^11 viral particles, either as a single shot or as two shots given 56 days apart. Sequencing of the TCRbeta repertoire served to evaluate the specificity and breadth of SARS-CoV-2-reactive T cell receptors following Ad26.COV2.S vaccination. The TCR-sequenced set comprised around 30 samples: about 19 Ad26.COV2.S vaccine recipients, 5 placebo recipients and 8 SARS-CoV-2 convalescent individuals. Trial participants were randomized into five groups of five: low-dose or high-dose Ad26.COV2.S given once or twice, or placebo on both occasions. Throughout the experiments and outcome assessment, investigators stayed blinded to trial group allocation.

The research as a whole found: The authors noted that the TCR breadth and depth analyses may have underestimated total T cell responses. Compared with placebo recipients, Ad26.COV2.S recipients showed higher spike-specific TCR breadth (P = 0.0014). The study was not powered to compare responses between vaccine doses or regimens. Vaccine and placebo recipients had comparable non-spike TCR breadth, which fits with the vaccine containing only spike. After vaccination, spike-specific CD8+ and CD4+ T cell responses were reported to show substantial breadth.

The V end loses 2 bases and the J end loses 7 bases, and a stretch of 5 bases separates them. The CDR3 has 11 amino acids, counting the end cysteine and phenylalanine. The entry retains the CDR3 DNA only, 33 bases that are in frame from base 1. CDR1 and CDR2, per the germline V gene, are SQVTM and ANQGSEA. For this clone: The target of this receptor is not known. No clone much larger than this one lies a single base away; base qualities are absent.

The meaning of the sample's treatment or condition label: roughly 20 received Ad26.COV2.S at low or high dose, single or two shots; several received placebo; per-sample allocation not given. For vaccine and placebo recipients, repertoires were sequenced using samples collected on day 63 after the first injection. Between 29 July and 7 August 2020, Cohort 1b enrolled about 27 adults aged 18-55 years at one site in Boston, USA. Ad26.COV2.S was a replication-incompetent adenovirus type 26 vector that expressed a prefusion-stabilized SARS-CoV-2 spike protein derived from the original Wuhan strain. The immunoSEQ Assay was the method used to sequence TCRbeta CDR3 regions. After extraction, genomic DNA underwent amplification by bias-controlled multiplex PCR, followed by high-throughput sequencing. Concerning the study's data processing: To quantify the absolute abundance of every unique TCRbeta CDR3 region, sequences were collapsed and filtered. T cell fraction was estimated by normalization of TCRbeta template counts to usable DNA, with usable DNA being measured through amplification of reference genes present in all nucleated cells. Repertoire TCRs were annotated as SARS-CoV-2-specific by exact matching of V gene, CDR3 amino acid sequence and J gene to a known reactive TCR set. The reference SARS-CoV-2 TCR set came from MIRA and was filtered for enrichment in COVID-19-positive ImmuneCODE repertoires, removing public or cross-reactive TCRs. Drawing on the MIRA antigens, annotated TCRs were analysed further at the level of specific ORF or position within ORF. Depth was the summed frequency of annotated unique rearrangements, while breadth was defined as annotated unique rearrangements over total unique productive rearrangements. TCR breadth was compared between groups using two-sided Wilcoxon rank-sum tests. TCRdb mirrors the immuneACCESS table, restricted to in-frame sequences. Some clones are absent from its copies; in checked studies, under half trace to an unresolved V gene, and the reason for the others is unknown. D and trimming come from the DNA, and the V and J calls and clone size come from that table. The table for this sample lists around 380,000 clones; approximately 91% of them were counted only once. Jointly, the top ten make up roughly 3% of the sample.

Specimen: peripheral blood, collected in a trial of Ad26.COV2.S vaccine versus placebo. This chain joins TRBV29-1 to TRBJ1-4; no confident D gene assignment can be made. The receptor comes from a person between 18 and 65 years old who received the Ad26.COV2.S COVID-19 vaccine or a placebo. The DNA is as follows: TGCAGCGTTGAAATCGGTGAAAAACTGTTTTTT. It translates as CSVEIGEKLFF.